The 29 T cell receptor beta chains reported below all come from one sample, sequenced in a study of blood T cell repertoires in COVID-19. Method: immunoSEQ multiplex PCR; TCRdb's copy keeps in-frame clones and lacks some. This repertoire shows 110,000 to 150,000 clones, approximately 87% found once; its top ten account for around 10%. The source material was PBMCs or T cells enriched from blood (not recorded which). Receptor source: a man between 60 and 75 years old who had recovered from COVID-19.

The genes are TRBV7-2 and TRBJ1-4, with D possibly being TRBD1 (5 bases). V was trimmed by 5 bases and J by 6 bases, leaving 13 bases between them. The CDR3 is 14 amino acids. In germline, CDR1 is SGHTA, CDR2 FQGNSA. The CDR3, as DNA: TGTGCCAGCAGCCCGAGACAGTTTGATGAAAAACTGTTTTTT. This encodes CASSPRQFDEKLFF.

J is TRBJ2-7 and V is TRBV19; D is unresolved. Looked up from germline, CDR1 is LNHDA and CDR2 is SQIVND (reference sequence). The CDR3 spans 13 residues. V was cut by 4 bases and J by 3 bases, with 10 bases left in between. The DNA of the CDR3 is TGTGCCAGTAGTAGAGATTTAAACTACGAGCAGTACTTC. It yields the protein CASSRDLNYEQYF.

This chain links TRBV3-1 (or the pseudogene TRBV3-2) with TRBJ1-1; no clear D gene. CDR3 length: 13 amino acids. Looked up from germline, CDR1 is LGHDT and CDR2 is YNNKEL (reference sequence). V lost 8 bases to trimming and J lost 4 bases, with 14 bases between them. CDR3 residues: CASAVGSSTEAFF. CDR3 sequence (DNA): TGTGCCAGCGCCGTAGGGAGCTCCACTGAAGCTTTCTTT.

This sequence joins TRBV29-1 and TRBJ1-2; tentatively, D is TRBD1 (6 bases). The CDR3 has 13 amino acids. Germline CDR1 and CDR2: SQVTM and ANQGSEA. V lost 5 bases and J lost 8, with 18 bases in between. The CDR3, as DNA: TGCAGCGTTTCCGGGACAACATTTTCGGGCTACACCTTC. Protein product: CSVSGTTFSGYTF.

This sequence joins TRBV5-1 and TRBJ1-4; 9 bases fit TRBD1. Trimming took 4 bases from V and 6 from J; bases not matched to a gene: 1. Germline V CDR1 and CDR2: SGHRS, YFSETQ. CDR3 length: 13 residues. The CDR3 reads CASSRDRDEKLFF. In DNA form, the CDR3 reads TGCGCCAGCAGCCGGGACAGGGATGAAAAACTGTTTTTT.

The CDR3 reads CASSSMPGTSIYEQYF. The CDR3 nucleotides are TGTGCCAGCAGTTCGATGCCCGGGACTAGTATCTACGAGCAGTACTTC. The chain has TRBV28 and TRBJ2-7; 8 bases fit TRBD2. CDR1 and CDR2 (germline): MDHEN, SYDVKM. V shed 4 bases, J shed 3 bases, and the junction held 11 bases outside the gene matches. There are 16 residues in the CDR3.

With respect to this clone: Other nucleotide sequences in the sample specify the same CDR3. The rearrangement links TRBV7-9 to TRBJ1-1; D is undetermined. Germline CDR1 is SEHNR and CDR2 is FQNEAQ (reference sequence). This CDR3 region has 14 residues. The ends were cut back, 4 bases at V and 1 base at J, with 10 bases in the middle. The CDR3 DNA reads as TGTGCCAGCAGCTCCCGGACTGGGAACACTGAAGCTTTCTTT. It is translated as CASSSRTGNTEAFF.

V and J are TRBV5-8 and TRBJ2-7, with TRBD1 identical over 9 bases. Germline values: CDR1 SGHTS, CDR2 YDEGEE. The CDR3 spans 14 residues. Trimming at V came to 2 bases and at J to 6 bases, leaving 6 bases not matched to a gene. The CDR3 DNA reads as TGTGCCAGCAGCTTACGATCACAGGGGGCCGAGCAGTACTTC. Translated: CASSLRSQGAEQYF.

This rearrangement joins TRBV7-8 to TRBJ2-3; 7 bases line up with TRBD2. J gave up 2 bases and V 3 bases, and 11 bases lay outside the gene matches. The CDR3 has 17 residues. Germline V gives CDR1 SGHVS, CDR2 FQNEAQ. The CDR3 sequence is CASSFLPGGGNTDTQYF. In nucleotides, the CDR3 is TGTGCCAGCAGCTTTTTACCCGGCGGGGGAAACACAGATACGCAGTATTTT.

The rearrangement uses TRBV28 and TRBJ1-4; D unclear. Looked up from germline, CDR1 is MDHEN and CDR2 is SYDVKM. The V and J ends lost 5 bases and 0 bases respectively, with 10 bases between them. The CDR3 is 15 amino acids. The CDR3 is CASSRLGATNEKLFF. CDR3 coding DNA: TGTGCCAGCAGTCGTTTAGGAGCAACTAATGAAAAACTGTTTTTT.

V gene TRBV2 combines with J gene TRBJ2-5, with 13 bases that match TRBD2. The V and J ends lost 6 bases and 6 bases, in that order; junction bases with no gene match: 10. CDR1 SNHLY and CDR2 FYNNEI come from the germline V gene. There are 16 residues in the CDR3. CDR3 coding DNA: TGTGCCAGCAGAGAGACGACTAGCGGGGGGAAGAAGACCCAGTACTTC. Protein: CASRETTSGGKKTQYF.

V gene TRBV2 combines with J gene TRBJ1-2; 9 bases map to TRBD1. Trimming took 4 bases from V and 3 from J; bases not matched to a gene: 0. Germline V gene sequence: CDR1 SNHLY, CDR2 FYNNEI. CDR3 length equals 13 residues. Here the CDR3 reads CASSGTGDYGYTF. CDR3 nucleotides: TGTGCCAGCAGTGGGACAGGGGACTATGGCTACACCTTC.

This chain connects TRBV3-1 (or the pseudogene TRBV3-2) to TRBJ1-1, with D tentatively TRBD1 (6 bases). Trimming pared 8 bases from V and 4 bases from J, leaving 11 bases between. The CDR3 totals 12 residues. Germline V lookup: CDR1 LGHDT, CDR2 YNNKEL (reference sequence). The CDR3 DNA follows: TGTGCCAGCTCTGACAGGTCCACTGAAGCTTTCTTT. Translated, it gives CASSDRSTEAFF.

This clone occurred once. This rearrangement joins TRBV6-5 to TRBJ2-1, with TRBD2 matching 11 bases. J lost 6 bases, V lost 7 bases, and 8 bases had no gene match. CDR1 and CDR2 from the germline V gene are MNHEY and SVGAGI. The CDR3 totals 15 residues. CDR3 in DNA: TGTGCCAGCACCCTACTAGCGGGAGATCGCAATGAGCAGTTCTTC. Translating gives CASTLLAGDRNEQFF.

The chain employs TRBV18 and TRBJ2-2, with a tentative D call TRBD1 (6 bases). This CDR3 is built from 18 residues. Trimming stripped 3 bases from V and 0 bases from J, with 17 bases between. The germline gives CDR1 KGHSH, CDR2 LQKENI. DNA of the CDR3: TGTGCCAGCTCACCCTCCCTTGTCGACAGGACGAACACCGGGGAGCTGTTTTTT. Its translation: CASSPSLVDRTNTGELFF.

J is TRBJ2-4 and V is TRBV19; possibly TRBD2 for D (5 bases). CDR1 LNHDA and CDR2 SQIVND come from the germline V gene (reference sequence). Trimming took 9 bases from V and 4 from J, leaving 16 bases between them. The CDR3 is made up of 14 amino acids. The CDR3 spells CASSNPGEKNIQYF. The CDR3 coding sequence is TGTGCCAGCTCTAACCCCGGGGAAAAAAACATTCAGTACTTC.

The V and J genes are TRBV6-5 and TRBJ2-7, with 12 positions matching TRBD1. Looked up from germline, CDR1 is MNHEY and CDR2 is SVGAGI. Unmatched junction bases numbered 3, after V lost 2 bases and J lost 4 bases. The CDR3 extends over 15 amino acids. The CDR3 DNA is TGTGCCAGCAGTTACGGGGACAGGGGGCCTTACGAGCAGTACTTC. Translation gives CASSYGDRGPYEQYF.

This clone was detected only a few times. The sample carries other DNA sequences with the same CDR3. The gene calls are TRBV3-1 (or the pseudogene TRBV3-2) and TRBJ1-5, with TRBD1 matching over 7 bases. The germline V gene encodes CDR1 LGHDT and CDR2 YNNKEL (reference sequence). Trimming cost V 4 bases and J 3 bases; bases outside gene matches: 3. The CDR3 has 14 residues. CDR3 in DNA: TGTGCCAGCAGCCCTACAGGGGACAATCAGCCCCAGCATTTT. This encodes CASSPTGDNQPQHF.

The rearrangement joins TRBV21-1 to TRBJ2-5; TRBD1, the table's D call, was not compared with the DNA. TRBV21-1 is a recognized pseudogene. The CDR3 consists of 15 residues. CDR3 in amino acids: CAGQGRQGVQETQYF. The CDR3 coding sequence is TGTGCCGGCCAAGGTCGACAGGGCGTACAAGAGACCCAGTACTTC.

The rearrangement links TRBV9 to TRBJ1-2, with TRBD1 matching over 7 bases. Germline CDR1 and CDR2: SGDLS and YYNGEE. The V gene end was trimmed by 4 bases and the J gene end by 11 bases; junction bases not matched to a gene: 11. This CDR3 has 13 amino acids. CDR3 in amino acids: CASSPTFGDRYTF. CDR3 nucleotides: TGTGCCAGCAGCCCTACTTTCGGGGACAGATACACCTTC.

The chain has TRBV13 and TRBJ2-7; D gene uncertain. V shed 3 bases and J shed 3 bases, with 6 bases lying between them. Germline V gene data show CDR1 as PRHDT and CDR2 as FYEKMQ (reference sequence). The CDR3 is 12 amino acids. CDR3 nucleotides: TGTGCCAGCAGCTTCAACTTCTACGAGCAGTACTTC. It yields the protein CASSFNFYEQYF.

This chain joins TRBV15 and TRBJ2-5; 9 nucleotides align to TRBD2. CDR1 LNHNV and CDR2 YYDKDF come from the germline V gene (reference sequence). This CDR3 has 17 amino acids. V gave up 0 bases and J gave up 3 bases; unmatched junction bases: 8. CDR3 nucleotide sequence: TGTGCCACCAGCAGAGATTGGAGAATAGCGGGAGAAGAGACCCAGTACTTC. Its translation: CATSRDWRIAGEETQYF.

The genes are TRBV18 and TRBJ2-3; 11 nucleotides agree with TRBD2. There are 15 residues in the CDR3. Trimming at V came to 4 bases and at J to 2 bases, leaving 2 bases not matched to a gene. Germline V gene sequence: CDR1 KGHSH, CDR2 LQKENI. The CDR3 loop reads CASSLGLAVTDTQYF. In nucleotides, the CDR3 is TGTGCCAGCTCACTGGGACTAGCGGTCACAGATACGCAGTATTTT.

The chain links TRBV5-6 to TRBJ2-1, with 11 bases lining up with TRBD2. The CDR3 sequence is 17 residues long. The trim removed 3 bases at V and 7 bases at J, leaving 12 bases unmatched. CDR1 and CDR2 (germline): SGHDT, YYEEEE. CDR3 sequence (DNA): TGTGCCAGCAGCTCTGGACTAGCGGGTGTTAAATTTAATGAGCAGTTCTTC. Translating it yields CASSSGLAGVKFNEQFF.

The CDR3 spells CASSQADRDGLSGYTF. CDR3 bases: TGTGCCAGCAGCCAGGCTGACAGGGATGGGCTGAGTGGCTACACCTTC. The genes are TRBV3-1 (or the pseudogene TRBV3-2) and TRBJ1-2; 7 bases are shared with TRBD1. The CDR3 spans 16 residues. V shed 3 bases and J 7 bases; nucleotides not matched to a gene: 14. Germline V lookup: CDR1 LGHDT, CDR2 YNNKEL (reference sequence).

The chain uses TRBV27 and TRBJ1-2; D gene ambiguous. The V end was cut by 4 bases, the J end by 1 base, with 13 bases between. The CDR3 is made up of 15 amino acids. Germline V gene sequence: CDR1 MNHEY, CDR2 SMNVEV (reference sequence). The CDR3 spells CASSSTFRGNYGYTF. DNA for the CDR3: TGTGCCAGCAGTTCGACTTTCCGGGGTAACTATGGCTACACCTTC.

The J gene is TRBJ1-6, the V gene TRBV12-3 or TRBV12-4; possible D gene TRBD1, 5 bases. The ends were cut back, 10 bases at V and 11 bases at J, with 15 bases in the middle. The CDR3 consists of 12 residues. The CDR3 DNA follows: TGTGCCACCACCCTAGGGGCTACACCCCTCCACTTT. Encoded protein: CATTLGATPLHF.

The CDR3 sequence: CASSAPLEQFF. DNA for the CDR3: TGTGCCAGCAGCGCCCCTCTAGAGCAGTTCTTC. This rearrangement joins TRBV7-9 to TRBJ2-1; no firm D call. V lost 5 bases to trimming and J lost 10 bases, with 9 bases between them. Germline lookup yields CDR1 SEHNR and CDR2 FQNEAQ (reference sequence). The CDR3 has 11 amino acids.

CDR3 nucleotide sequence: TGTGCCAGCAGGACAGGGATTGGGGGTCAGCCCCAGCATTTT. Translation: CASRTGIGGQPQHF. The rearrangement links TRBV19 to TRBJ1-5; 8 positions agree with TRBD1. Germline CDR1 reads LNHDA; CDR2 reads SQIVND (reference sequence). This CDR3 is built from 14 residues. V gave up 9 bases and J gave up 6 bases; unmatched junction bases: 10.